This passage covers 24 T cell receptor beta chains from one sample sequenced in a study of T cells after yellow fever vaccination. TCRdb used MiXCR to reprocess the 5' RACE reads, holding one entry per CDR3 protein. The table shows about 220,000 distinct CDR3 sequences, with roughly 3.3% occurring only once. The specimen was CD4+ T cells sorted from PBMCs, collected 10 days after the yellow fever booster vaccination. These receptor sequences come from a young man who received the YFV17D yellow fever vaccine.

This clonotype has at least ten counts. The chain uses TRBV5-1 and TRBJ2-7; 11 positions match TRBD1. This CDR3 spans 15 amino acids. The germline CDR1 and CDR2 sequences are SGHRS and YFSETQ. V shed 4 bases, J shed 4 bases, and the junction held 7 bases outside the gene matches. The CDR3 DNA reads TGCGCCAGCAGCCCCGGGACAGGGGGTGTGTACGAGCAGTACTTC. Translated, it gives CASSPGTGGVYEQYF.

This clonotype has just a few counts. The J gene is TRBJ2-1, the V gene TRBV12-3 or TRBV12-4, with unresolved D. The CDR3 loop spans 16 amino acids. Trimming left V 7 bases short and J 3 bases short, with 19 bases between. The CDR3 bases are TGTGCCAGCACCCCGATGGACCAGAAAAACTACAATGAGCAGTTCTTC. This translates into CASTPMDQKNYNEQFF.

This clonotype was picked up many times. The CDR3 region is CASSWREGWTTEAFF. The CDR3 DNA is TGTGCCAGCAGCTGGAGGGAGGGATGGACCACTGAAGCTTTCTTT. J is TRBJ1-1 and V is TRBV5-4; D uncertain. The germline V gene encodes CDR1 SGHNT and CDR2 YYREEE (reference sequence). Deletions cut 3 bases from V and 4 bases from J, with 16 bases between. This CDR3 comprises 15 residues. Full variable domain (outside the CDR3, taken from reference TRBV5-4 and TRBJ1-1): ETGVTQSPTHLIKTRGQQVTLRCSSQSGHNTVSWYQQALGQGPQFIFQYYREEENGRGNFPPRFSGLQFPNYSSELNVNALELDDSALYLCASSWREGWTTEAFFGQGTRLTVV.

This rearrangement joins TRBV12-5 to TRBJ2-7; weak D call: TRBD2 (6 bases). In germline, CDR1 is LGHNT, CDR2 FRNRAP. V was shortened by 10 bases and J by 3 bases, with 16 bases between the two germline ends. The CDR3 is 13 residues long. Here the CDR3 reads CATQSGGNYEQYF. CDR3 bases: TGTGCTACCCAGTCGGGCGGGAACTACGAGCAGTACTTC.

This clonotype was picked up a small number of times. V is TRBV18 and J is TRBJ2-1; 11 bases map to TRBD2. Germline V gene sequence: CDR1 KGHSH, CDR2 LQKENI. V lost 2 bases to trimming and J lost 9 bases; unmatched junction nucleotides: 6. The length of the CDR3 is 15 residues. CDR3 residues: CASSPIAGGPTEQFF. In DNA form, the CDR3 reads TGTGCCAGCTCACCAATAGCGGGGGGGCCTACTGAGCAGTTCTTC.

This clonotype came up a few times. The chain recombines TRBV7-8 with TRBJ1-6, with TRBD1 as a possible D gene (6 bases). The CDR3 has 14 residues. The germline gives CDR1 SGHVS, CDR2 FQNEAQ. The ends were cut back, 4 bases at V and 7 bases at J, with 11 bases in the middle. The CDR3 loop reads CASSSQGGNSPLHF. CDR3 DNA sequence: TGTGCCAGCAGCTCCCAAGGGGGGAATTCACCCCTCCACTTT.

CDR3: CASSQLSKATFSGANVLTF. CDR3 coding DNA: TGCGCCAGCAGCCAATTAAGTAAGGCCACTTTCTCTGGGGCCAACGTCCTGACTTTC. V gene TRBV4-1 combines with J gene TRBJ2-6; D not resolved. Germline assignment: CDR1 MGHRA and CDR2 YSYEKL. This CDR3 is 19 amino acids long. The V end lost 2 bases, the J end lost 0 bases, and 17 bases lay between the germline ends.

This clonotype was observed many times. The chain couples TRBV12-3 or TRBV12-4 to TRBJ2-2, with D maybe TRBD1 (7 bases). The CDR3 is made up of 16 amino acids. The V gene lost 8 bases and the J gene lost 1 base, with 17 bases spanning the gap. CDR3 protein: CASRSGGTVNTGELFF. In DNA, the CDR3 is TGTGCCAGCCGATCCGGCGGGACAGTGAACACCGGGGAGCTGTTTTTT.

Many counts were recorded for this clonotype. V is TRBV30 and J is TRBJ2-7; the D is unclear. The CDR3 runs 12 residues. The V end was cut by 3 bases, the J end by 0 bases, with 6 bases between. The V gene's germline CDR1 is GTSNPN and CDR2 SVGIG (reference sequence). The CDR3 sequence: CAWSSSSYEQYF. The CDR3 DNA reads TGTGCCTGGAGCTCGAGCTCCTACGAGCAGTACTTC. Complete variable domain (other parts from reference TRBV30 and TRBJ2-7): SQTIHQWPATLVQPVGSPLSLECTVEGTSNPNLYWYRQAAGRGLQLLFYSVGIGQISSEVPQNLSASRPQDRQFILSSKKLLLSDSGFYLCAWSSSSYEQYFGPGTRLTVT.

V is TRBV19 and J is TRBJ1-1; no reliable D call. Trimming cost V 3 bases and J 4 bases, with 9 bases left between them. The CDR3 totals 13 residues. CDR1 LNHDA and CDR2 SQIVND come from the germline V gene (reference sequence). The CDR3 sequence is CASSMDLSTEAFF. CDR3 DNA sequence: TGTGCCAGTAGTATGGACTTGAGCACTGAAGCTTTCTTT.

This chain joins TRBV29-1 and TRBJ2-3; 10 nucleotides align to TRBD2. There are 13 residues in the CDR3. CDR1 SQVTM and CDR2 ANQGSEA come from the germline V gene. The junction had 5 bases not matched to a gene; V was cut back by 7 bases and J by 4 bases. The CDR3 protein is CSASGGGADTQYF. DNA for the CDR3: TGCAGCGCCAGCGGGGGGGGCGCAGATACGCAGTATTTT.

This clonotype was picked up a small number of times. The V gene is TRBV5-1, the J gene TRBJ1-5; D gene uncertain. Trimming pared 4 bases from V and 7 bases from J, leaving 15 bases between. Germline assignment: CDR1 SGHRS and CDR2 YFSETQ. The CDR3 is 14 residues long. CDR3 sequence: CASSATGSSQPQHF. The CDR3 nucleotides read TGCGCCAGCAGCGCAACCGGGAGCAGCCAGCCCCAGCATTTT. The whole variable domain, remainder taken from reference TRBV5-1 and TRBJ1-5, is KAGVTQTPRYLIKTRGQQVTLSCSPISGHRSVSWYQQTPGQGLQFLFEYFSETQRNKGNFPGRFSGRQFSNSRSEMNVSTLELGDSALYLCASSATGSSQPQHFGDGTRLSIL.

This clonotype was counted only a few times. The rearrangement uses TRBV7-6 and TRBJ2-5, with D unclear. V dropped 0 bases and J dropped 5 bases, with 7 bases sitting between them. CDR1 is SGHVS and CDR2 is FNYEAQ in the germline V gene. CDR3 length: 13 amino acids. CDR3 DNA: TGTGCCAGCAGCTTAGCGCAGTATGAGACCCAGTACTTC. It translates to CASSLAQYETQYF.

This clonotype occurred a few times. The chain employs TRBV4-2 and TRBJ1-2, with D possibly matching TRBD1 (5 bases). The CDR3 is 13 residues long. Germline-derived CDR1 and CDR2 are LGHNA and YNFKEQ. V gave up 3 bases and J gave up 9 bases, with 14 bases separating them. The CDR3 reads CASSQDPRDSYTF. The CDR3 coding sequence is TGTGCCAGCAGCCAGGACCCCAGGGATAGCTACACCTTC.

The chain uses TRBV20-1 and TRBJ2-7; D is perhaps TRBD1 or TRBD2 (5 bases each). Between the trimmed V and J ends, which lost 6 bases and 4 bases, there was a span of 16 bases. CDR1 is DFQATT and CDR2 is SNEGSKA in the germline V gene (reference sequence). The CDR3 is 13 residues long. CDR3: CSAPRGASYEQYF. CDR3 bases: TGCAGTGCCCCCCGGGGCGCTTCTTACGAGCAGTACTTC.

This clonotype was detected a few times. The CDR3 here is CASSLRGQGYGYTF. The CDR3 DNA reads TGTGCCAGCAGCTTGCGCGGACAGGGCTATGGCTACACCTTC. This chain connects TRBV5-4 to TRBJ1-2, with 8 nucleotides matching TRBD1. CDR1 and CDR2 from the germline V gene are SGHNT and YYREEE (reference sequence). There are 14 residues in the CDR3. The trim removed 1 base at V and 4 bases at J, leaving 3 bases unmatched.

The chain combines TRBV6-6 with TRBJ1-2; weak D call: TRBD1 (6 bases). From germline, CDR1 is MNHNY and CDR2 SVGAGI (reference sequence). The CDR3 is made up of 14 amino acids. Trimming cost V 7 bases and J 2 bases, with 14 bases left between them. The CDR3 region is CASIKRTENYGYTF. The CDR3 DNA reads TGTGCCAGCATCAAAAGGACAGAGAACTATGGCTACACCTTC.

The V and J genes are TRBV4-2 and TRBJ2-2; TRBD2 matches at 15 bases. The germline V gene encodes CDR1 LGHNA and CDR2 YNFKEQ. J lost 6 bases, V lost 1 base, and 9 bases had no gene match. The CDR3 sequence is 19 residues long. The CDR3 DNA sequence: TGTGCCAGCAGCCAAGTGGGACTAGCGGGGGGCCTGGTGGCCGGGGAGCTGTTTTTT. Its protein is CASSQVGLAGGLVAGELFF.

The chain couples TRBV29-1 to TRBJ2-5; D assignment may be TRBD1 or TRBD2 (7 bases each). Per the germline V gene, CDR1 is SQVTM and CDR2 is ANQGSEA. Trimming cost V 6 bases and J 2 bases, with 13 bases left between them. This CDR3 is 13 amino acids long. CDR3 in amino acids: CSVQGGGQETQYF. The CDR3 coding sequence is TGCAGCGTGCAGGGGGGGGGACAAGAGACCCAGTACTTC.

This clonotype has at least ten counts. The CDR3 loop is CASSHNEQFF. The CDR3 DNA sequence: TGTGCCAGCAGCCACAATGAGCAGTTCTTC. The chain joins TRBV7-8 to TRBJ2-1; D gene uncertain. From germline, CDR1 is SGHVS and CDR2 FQNEAQ. The V gene lost 5 bases and the J gene lost 5 bases, with 1 base spanning the gap. The CDR3 runs 10 residues.

V usage is TRBV10-3 and J usage is TRBJ2-5; the match to TRBD2 covers 8 bases. V was pared by 2 bases and J by 8 bases, with 10 bases of the junction left unmatched. Germline loops: CDR1 ENHRY, CDR2 SYGVKD. This CDR3 spans 15 amino acids. CDR3 nucleotide sequence: TGTGCCATCAGTGAGCTGGGCGGGGGGAAGAGAACCCAGTACTTC. Translation gives CAISELGGGKRTQYF.

The J gene is TRBJ2-3, the V gene TRBV28; D uncertain. V lost 8 bases and J 0 bases, leaving 6 bases between the germline ends. Germline V gives CDR1 MDHEN, CDR2 SYDVKM. The CDR3 loop spans 12 amino acids. The CDR3 nucleotides are TGTGCCAGCCATGAGAGCACAGATACGCAGTATTTT. It yields the protein CASHESTDTQYF.

This clonotype was observed many times. The V gene is TRBV5-1, the J gene TRBJ1-4; 8 bases are shared with TRBD1. The trim removed 5 bases at V and 3 bases at J, leaving 3 bases unmatched. This CDR3 has 14 residues. Per the germline V gene, CDR1 is SGHRS and CDR2 is YFSETQ. The CDR3 DNA reads as TGCGCCAGCAGGCAGGGGGCCGCTAATGAAAAACTGTTTTTT. It specifies CASRQGAANEKLFF.

This clonotype was detected ten times or more. In nucleotides, the CDR3 is TGTGCCAGCAGCCCAGACGGGATTCTCGCGAACACCGGGGAGCTGTTTTTT. It is translated as CASSPDGILANTGELFF. The chain carries TRBV7-3 and TRBJ2-2, with D possibly TRBD2 on 5 matching bases. The V gene lost 5 bases and the J gene lost 0 bases, with 16 bases spanning the gap. The CDR3 consists of 17 residues. The germline V gene encodes CDR1 SGHTA and CDR2 FQGTGA.